The 26 T cell receptor beta chains in this list originate from one sample, sequenced in a study of Graves' ophthalmopathy and Graves' hyperthyroidism (dated 2018 in TCRdb). Sequencing instrument: Illumina HiSeq 2000. For repertoire sequencing, the TCR beta CDR3 regions were amplified from RNA transcripts. A first-round RT-PCR used HTBI primers with the Qiagen OneStep RT-PCR kit, followed by a second-round multiplex PCR, size selection and purification. TCRdb itself trimmed the public reads at Q25 with fastp, ran MiXCR and retained productive beta chains. Each entry is one CDR3 protein sequence, shown with its most common DNA and genes. Present in this sample are about 620,000 distinct CDR3 sequences, about 20% of which were seen just once. Around 7% of the sample comes from the top ten. Sequencing was performed on peripheral blood. Receptors were obtained from a woman between 18 and 29 years old with stable Graves' hyperthyroidism. Some clones in this sample may be carry-over from other donors' samples. Donor details come from another sample of the same person, matched by shared clones.

The gene calls are TRBV6-5 and TRBJ2-7; D uncertain. CDR1 is MNHEY, CDR2 SVGAGI, per germline. The CDR3 length is 11 residues. V was clipped by 4 bases and J by 9 bases, with 10 bases between them. The CDR3 reads CASSSQKRQYF. The CDR3 DNA is TGTGCCAGCAGTTCTCAGAAGAGGCAGTACTTC.

In its sample, this clonotype was seen a few times. This chain joins TRBV30 and TRBJ2-7; 9 nucleotides line up with TRBD1. The J segment lost 2 bases and the V segment lost 4 bases, leaving 6 bases of the junction unmatched. From germline, CDR1 is GTSNPN and CDR2 SVGIG (reference sequence). CDR3 length: 14 amino acids. The CDR3 is CAWTPYRGPYEQYF. DNA of the CDR3: TGTGCCTGGACCCCCTACAGGGGGCCCTACGAGCAGTACTTC.

The chain carries TRBV27 and TRBJ2-7; the D is unclear. Trimming left V 5 bases short and J 3 bases short, with 20 bases between. The germline V gene has CDR1 MNHEY and CDR2 SMNVEV (reference sequence). The CDR3 contains 16 residues. In DNA, the CDR3 is TGTGCCAGCAGTCCCCAGGTACGGCAGCTCTTCTACGAGCAGTACTTC. It yields the protein CASSPQVRQLFYEQYF.

The sample holds a few counts of this clonotype. The CDR3 sequence: CASSEPSGSTDTQYF. The CDR3 coding sequence is TGTGCCAGCAGTGAGCCTAGCGGGAGTACAGATACGCAGTATTTT. The J gene is TRBJ2-3, the V gene TRBV6-1; TRBD2 aligns across 10 bases. Unmatched junction bases numbered 3, after V lost 3 bases and J lost 3 bases. This CDR3 contains 15 residues. Germline V gene sequence: CDR1 MNHNS, CDR2 SASEGT.

This clonotype showed up just a few times. V and J are TRBV3-1 and TRBJ1-1; D unclear. V lost 4 bases, J lost 5 bases, and 8 bases lay in between. This CDR3 region has 12 residues. The germline V gene has CDR1 LGHDT and CDR2 YNNKEL (reference sequence). The CDR3, as DNA: TGTGCCAGCAGCCGATCCCAAACTGAAGCTTTCTTT. Amino acid sequence: CASSRSQTEAFF. Full variable domain (outside the CDR3, taken from reference TRBV3-1 and TRBJ1-1): DTAVSQTPKYLVTQMGNDKSIKCEQNLGHDTMYWYKQDSKKFLKIMFSYNNKELIINETVPNRFSPKSPDKAHLNLHINSLELGDSAVYFCASSRSQTEAFFGQGTRLTVV.

This chain uses TRBV4-1 with TRBJ1-5, with a tentative D call TRBD1 (6 bases). The germline CDR1 and CDR2 sequences are MGHRA and YSYEKL. V lost 1 base and J lost 3, with 10 bases in between. This CDR3 comprises 15 residues. The CDR3 spells CASSQVGANNQPQHF. The CDR3, as DNA: TGCGCCAGCAGCCAAGTGGGGGCGAACAATCAGCCCCAGCATTTT.

The chain uses TRBV6-1 and TRBJ1-1, with D possibly TRBD1 on 6 matching bases. Germline CDR1 is MNHNS and CDR2 is SASEGT. Trimming took 7 bases from V and 7 from J, leaving 19 bases between them. This CDR3 is built from 14 residues. The CDR3 loop is CASTRSGGFIEAFF. Here the CDR3 DNA reads TGTGCCAGCACCAGGTCTGGGGGCTTCATTGAAGCTTTCTTT.

There are many counts of this clonotype. The rearrangement uses TRBV11-1 and TRBJ2-7, with 10 bases aligning to TRBD1. CDR3 length equals 17 residues. The J segment lost 0 bases and the V segment lost 6 bases, leaving 11 bases of the junction unmatched. Germline V gene data show CDR1 as SGHAT and CDR2 as FQDESV (reference sequence). The CDR3 spells CASSGTGVTLSSYEQYF. The CDR3 nucleotides are TGTGCCAGCAGTGGGACAGGGGTGACTCTGAGCTCCTACGAGCAGTACTTC.

This clonotype was seen more than once but under ten times. The chain links TRBV20-1 to TRBJ2-7, with 10 positions matching TRBD2. The germline gives CDR1 DFQATT, CDR2 SNEGSKA (reference sequence). The CDR3 runs 16 residues. The trim removed 4 bases at V and 0 bases at J, leaving 9 bases unmatched. CDR3 sequence: CSATGVAGGLSYEQYF. The CDR3 DNA sequence: TGCAGTGCTACGGGAGTAGCGGGGGGCCTCTCCTACGAGCAGTACTTC.

This clonotype occurred a few times. The rearrangement uses TRBV7-2 and TRBJ1-2; 8 bases are a match to TRBD1. V lost 4 bases and J lost 8; bases outside the gene matches: 9. Germline lookup yields CDR1 SGHTA and CDR2 FQGNSA. CDR3 length equals 14 residues. The CDR3 bases are TGTGCCAGCAGCTACCGTAACGGACAGGGAGGCTACACCTTC. Residues: CASSYRNGQGGYTF.

There are a few counts of this clonotype. The chain recombines TRBV12-3 or TRBV12-4 with TRBJ2-7, with D perhaps TRBD1 (6 bases). This CDR3 contains 14 residues. Trimming removed 2 bases at V and 6 bases at J, with 14 bases between. This CDR3 is CASSLIMGAGEQYF. The CDR3 bases are TGTGCCAGCAGTTTAATTATGGGGGCGGGCGAGCAGTACTTC.

This clonotype has at least ten counts. The chain recombines TRBV30 with TRBJ2-4; D is uncertain. The CDR3 sequence is 14 residues long. Per germline, CDR1 GTSNPN and CDR2 SVGIG (reference sequence). Trimming removed 1 base from V and 0 bases from J, with 7 bases in between. CDR3 sequence (DNA): TGTGCCTGGAGTGGGAAGGGAGCCAAAAACATTCAGTACTTC. It specifies CAWSGKGAKNIQYF.

At least ten counts were recorded for this clonotype. The chain couples TRBV12-3 or TRBV12-4 to TRBJ2-7; TRBD2 agrees at 14 bases. The CDR3 covers 16 residues. Losses at the gene ends were 4 bases for V and 4 bases for J; bases not matched to a gene: 6. CDR3 in DNA: TGTGCCAGCAGTTCTTGGACTAGCGGGGGGCAATACGAGCAGTACTTC. Protein: CASSSWTSGGQYEQYF.

V and J are TRBV7-9 and TRBJ1-6, with D possibly TRBD1 on 6 matching bases. Trimming stripped 6 bases from V and 7 bases from J, with 13 bases between. Germline assignment: CDR1 SEHNR and CDR2 FQNEAQ (reference sequence). The CDR3 spans 14 residues. Here the CDR3 reads CASRTGRGNSPLHF. In DNA form, the CDR3 reads TGTGCCAGCAGGACAGGCAGGGGAAATTCACCCCTCCACTTT.

This clonotype has just a few counts. The chain joins TRBV12-5 to TRBJ2-5; TRBD1 aligns across 9 bases. Germline assignment: CDR1 LGHNT and CDR2 FRNRAP. With V trimmed by 1 base and J by 0 bases, 3 bases remained unmatched. The CDR3 has 16 amino acids. CDR3 sequence reads: CASGLGGQGYQETQYF. In DNA, the CDR3 is TGTGCTAGTGGTTTGGGGGGACAGGGATACCAAGAGACCCAGTACTTC.

There are many counts of this clonotype. This rearrangement joins TRBV5-1 to TRBJ1-1; 7 bases agree with TRBD1. The CDR3 loop spans 14 amino acids. V was clipped by 5 bases and J by 3 bases; unmatched bases: 7. CDR1 is SGHRS, CDR2 YFSETQ, per germline. The CDR3 nucleotides are TGCGCCAGCAGTGGACAGGAGTCGCACACTGAAGCTTTCTTT. Its translation: CASSGQESHTEAFF.

This chain uses TRBV7-2 with TRBJ1-1, with 8 positions matching TRBD1. The germline CDR1 and CDR2 sequences are SGHTA and FQGNSA. Losses at the gene ends were 2 bases for V and 0 bases for J; bases not matched to a gene: 20. CDR3 size: 21 residues. CDR3 nucleotides: TGTGCCAGCAGCTTACAGGAAAATTTCCGGGACAGGAGTAAAATGAACACTGAAGCTTTCTTT. Its translation: CASSLQENFRDRSKMNTEAFF.

The V gene is TRBV6-2 or TRBV6-3, the J gene TRBJ2-7; the D is unclear. V was cut by 5 bases and J by 1 base, with 9 bases left in between. Germline V CDR1 and CDR2: MNHEY, SVGEGT. The CDR3 spans 13 residues. The CDR3 sequence: CASSDLVSYEQYF. The CDR3 DNA sequence: TGTGCCAGCAGTGACCTAGTTTCCTACGAGCAGTACTTC.

V is TRBV12-3 or TRBV12-4 and J is TRBJ2-2; D is possibly TRBD1 (6 bases). V lost 6 bases and J lost 6, with 17 bases in between. The CDR3 consists of 15 residues. The DNA for the CDR3 is TGTGCCAGCAGAATAGACAGGATTAGGGCCGGGGAGCTGTTTTTT. The encoded protein is CASRIDRIRAGELFF.

Ten or more counts support this clonotype. The chain is built from TRBV6-2 or TRBV6-3 and TRBJ2-5; a weak D match, TRBD2 (6 bases). Trimming took 5 bases from V and 5 from J, leaving 15 bases between them. The CDR3 contains 14 residues. Germline V gene sequence: CDR1 MNHEY, CDR2 SVGEGT. CDR3 nucleotides: TGTGCCAGCAGTCCCCGCGGGGTAGGGGAGACCCAGTACTTC. Protein sequence: CASSPRGVGETQYF.

This clonotype was picked up one time. A read error is possible here, since a much larger clone lies one base away. This chain uses TRBV11-1 with TRBJ2-7; possibly TRBD1 or TRBD2 for D (5 bases each). The germline V gene encodes CDR1 SGHAT and CDR2 FQDESV (reference sequence). Trimming took 5 bases from V and 3 from J, leaving 20 bases between them. This CDR3 has 16 amino acids. This CDR3 is CASSAIWTPGYYEQYF. CDR3 nucleotides: TGTGCCAGCAGCGCGATCTGGACACCGGGATACTACGAGCAGTACTTC.

This clonotype showed up many times. V usage is TRBV5-6 and J usage is TRBJ2-7; TRBD2 agrees at 13 bases. The CDR3 totals 15 residues. CDR1 and CDR2 (germline): SGHDT, YYEEEE. The J segment lost 4 bases and the V segment lost 4 bases, leaving 5 bases of the junction unmatched. The CDR3 sequence is CASSIGLAGAYEQYF. In nucleotides, the CDR3 is TGTGCCAGCAGCATAGGACTAGCGGGAGCTTACGAGCAGTACTTC.

This clonotype was recorded many times. The J gene is TRBJ2-7, the V gene TRBV28; 9 bases align to TRBD1. The CDR3 covers 14 residues. The germline gives CDR1 MDHEN, CDR2 SYDVKM. V was pared by 6 bases and J by 3 bases, with 6 bases of the junction left unmatched. DNA for the CDR3: TGTGCCAGCAGAACAGGGGGCAGCCACTACGAGCAGTACTTC. Amino acids: CASRTGGSHYEQYF.

This clonotype was recorded many times. The chain employs TRBV15 and TRBJ1-3; TRBD1 might be the D (5 bases). The CDR3 is 16 amino acids. Germline CDR1 and CDR2: LNHNV and YYDKDF (reference sequence). V was clipped by 4 bases and J by 5 bases, with 18 bases between them. The CDR3 DNA follows: TGTGCCACCAGCATAACAAGGGCTGGGGGGAGAAACACCATATATTTT. This codes for CATSITRAGGRNTIYF.

With regard to this clonotype: This may be a read error: a much more frequent sequence differs by one nucleotide. The genes are TRBV25-1 and TRBJ1-1; perhaps TRBD1 as D (6 bases). Germline V lookup: CDR1 MGHDK, CDR2 SYGVNS. CDR3 length: 12 residues. Trimming left V 6 bases short and J 12 bases short, with 17 bases between. This CDR3 is CASSERGTGTFF. In nucleotides, the CDR3 is TGTGCCAGCAGCGAACGGGGAACAGGGACTTTCTTT.

The V call is TRBV6-1, the J call TRBJ1-2, with D possibly being TRBD1 (6 bases). Between the trimmed V and J ends, which lost 3 bases and 3 bases, there was a span of 14 bases. The CDR3 length is 15 residues. Germline CDR1 reads MNHNS; CDR2 reads SASEGT. This CDR3 is CASSDIGGGYYGYTF. DNA for the CDR3: TGTGCCAGCAGTGACATCGGGGGCGGTTACTATGGCTACACCTTC.